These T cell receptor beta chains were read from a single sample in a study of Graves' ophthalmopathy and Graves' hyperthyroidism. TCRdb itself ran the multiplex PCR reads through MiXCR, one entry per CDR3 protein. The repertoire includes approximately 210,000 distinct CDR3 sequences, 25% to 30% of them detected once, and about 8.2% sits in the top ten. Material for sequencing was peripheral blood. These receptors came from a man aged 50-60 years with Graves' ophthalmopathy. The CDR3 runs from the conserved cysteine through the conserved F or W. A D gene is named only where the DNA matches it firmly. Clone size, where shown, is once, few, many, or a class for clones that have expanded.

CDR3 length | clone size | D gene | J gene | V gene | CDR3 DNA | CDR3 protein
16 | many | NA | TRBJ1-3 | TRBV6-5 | TGTGCCAGCAGTTACCCCTCCGGAGGATCTGGAAACACCATATATTTT | CASSYPSGGSGNTIYF
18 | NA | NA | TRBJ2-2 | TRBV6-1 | TGTGCCAGCAGTGAAGTAGCCTGGGGAGGTTTGAACACCGGGGAGCTGTTTTTT | CASSEVAWGGLNTGELFF
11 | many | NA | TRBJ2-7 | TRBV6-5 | TGTGCCAGCAGTTACAACTACGAGCAGTACTTC | CASSYNYEQYF
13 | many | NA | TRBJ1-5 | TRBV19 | TGTGCCAGTAGTATGGGGGGGGATCAGCCCCAGCATTTT | CASSMGGDQPQHF
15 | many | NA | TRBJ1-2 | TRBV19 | TGTGCCAGTAGTGTTGATTACAGCGCGAACTATGGCTACACCTTC | CASSVDYSANYGYTF
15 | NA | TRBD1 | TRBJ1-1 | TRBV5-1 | TGCGCCAGCAGCGGCGGACAGGGGTTCGATACTGAAGCTTTCTTT | CASSGGQGFDTEAFF
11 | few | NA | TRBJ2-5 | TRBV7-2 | TGTGCCAGCAGCTGGACGGGGACCCAGTACTTC | CASSWTGTQYF
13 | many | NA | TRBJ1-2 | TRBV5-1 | TGCGCCAGCAGCTTGGACAGGGTGGGAGGCTACACCTTC | CASSLDRVGGYTF
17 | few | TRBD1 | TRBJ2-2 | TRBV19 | TGTGCCAGTAGTACCCCCGGGACAGGGGCGAGTACCGGGGAGCTGTTTTTT | CASSTPGTGASTGELFF
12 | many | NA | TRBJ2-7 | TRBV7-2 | TGTGCCAGCAGCTTAAGTCTTTACGAGCAGTACTTC | CASSLSLYEQYF
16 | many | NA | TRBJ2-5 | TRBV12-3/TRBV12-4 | TGTGCCAGCAGTTCCCGTACCGAACAGGGCGGGGAGACCCAGTACTTC | CASSSRTEQGGETQYF
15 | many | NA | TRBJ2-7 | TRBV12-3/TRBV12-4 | TGTGCCAGCAGTTTATCTTCCGGCCAGAACTACGAGCAGTACTTC | CASSLSSGQNYEQYF
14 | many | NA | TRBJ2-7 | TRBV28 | TGTGCCAGCAGTTTGCGACTAGACCTTGACGAGCAGTACTTC | CASSLRLDLDEQYF
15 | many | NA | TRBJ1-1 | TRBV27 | TGTGCCAGCACCCTGAGGCGGGACTTGAACACTGAAGCTTTCTTT | CASTLRRDLNTEAFF
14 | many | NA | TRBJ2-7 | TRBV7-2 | TGTGCCAGCAGCTTAGAGGGAGCGGAGTACGAGCAGTACTTC | CASSLEGAEYEQYF
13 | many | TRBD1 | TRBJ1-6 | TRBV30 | TGTGCCTGGAGTGGACAGGGAGATTCACCCCTCCACTTT | CAWSGQGDSPLHF
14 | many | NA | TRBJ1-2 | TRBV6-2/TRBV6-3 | TGTGCCGCCTTTAGGACAGCGACTAACTATGGCTACACCTTC | CAAFRTATNYGYTF
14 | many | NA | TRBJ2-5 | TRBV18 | TGTGCCAGCTCACCCGGACAGCTCACCGGGACTCAGTACTTC | CASSPGQLTGTQYF
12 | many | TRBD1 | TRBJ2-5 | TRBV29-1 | TGCAGCGTTAGATTAGGGGGCGAGACCCAGTACTTC | CSVRLGGETQYF
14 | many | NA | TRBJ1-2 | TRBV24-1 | TGTGCCACCAGTGGACAGGATAGTAACTATGGCTACACCTTC | CATSGQDSNYGYTF
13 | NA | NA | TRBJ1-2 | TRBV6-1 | TGTGCCAGCAGAGGTGACAGTAACTATGGCTACACCTTC | CASRGDSNYGYTF
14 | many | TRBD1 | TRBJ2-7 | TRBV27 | TGTGCCAGCAGTTTACGGGACAGGTTCTACGAGCAGTACTTC | CASSLRDRFYEQYF
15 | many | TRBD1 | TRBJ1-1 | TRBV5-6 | TGTGCCAGCAGCGCGCCCGGGACAGCGAACACTGAAGCTTTCTTT | CASSAPGTANTEAFF
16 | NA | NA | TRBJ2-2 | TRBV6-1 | TGTGCCAGCAGTAGGGGGGGAGGACAGGGCTTCGGGGAGCTGTTTTTT | CASSRGGGQGFGELFF
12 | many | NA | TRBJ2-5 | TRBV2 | TGTGCCAGCAGGGGGCCAGAAGAGACCCAGTACTTC | CASRGPEETQYF